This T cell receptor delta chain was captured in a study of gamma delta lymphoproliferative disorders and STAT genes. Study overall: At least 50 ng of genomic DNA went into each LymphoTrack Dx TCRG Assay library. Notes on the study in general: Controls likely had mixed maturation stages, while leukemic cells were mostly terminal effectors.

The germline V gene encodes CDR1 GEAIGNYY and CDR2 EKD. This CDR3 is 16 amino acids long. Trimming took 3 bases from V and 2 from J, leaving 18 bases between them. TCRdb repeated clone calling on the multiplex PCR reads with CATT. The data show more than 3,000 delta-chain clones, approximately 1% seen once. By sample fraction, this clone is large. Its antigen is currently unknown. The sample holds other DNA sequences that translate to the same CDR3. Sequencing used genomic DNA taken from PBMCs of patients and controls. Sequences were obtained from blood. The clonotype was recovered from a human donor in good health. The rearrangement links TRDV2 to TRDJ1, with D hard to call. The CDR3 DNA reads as TGTGCCTGTGACCCGGTAGGGTTCCGGGAGACCGATAAACTCATCTTT. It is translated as CACDPVGFRETDKLIF.